Shown below are 4 T cell receptor beta chains from a single sample sequenced in a study of CD8+ T cells in alopecia areata. Described treatment: oral pan-JAK inhibitor, 5-10 mg twice daily. Sequencing used cDNA as its template, made by extracting RNA and reverse transcribing it. Using immunoSEQ multiplex PCR, the repertoire was profiled, and TCRdb retains in-frame clones only, with some absent. The sample consists of about 250,000 clones, approximately 60% of them appearing once. The material was CD4+ T cells sorted from blood, obtained at week 52, from a patient treated with tofacitinib. Receptors originate from a human donor with alopecia areata.

This clone came up a few times. The V and J genes are TRBV30 and TRBJ2-7; no clear D gene. The germline V and J ends were trimmed by 8 bases and 2 bases, with 10 bases remaining between them. Germline V gene data show CDR1 as GTSNPN and CDR2 as SVGIG (reference sequence). This CDR3 region has 11 residues. CDR3 nucleotides: TGTGCCCTCCAGATTCCCTACGAGCAGTACTTC. This encodes CALQIPYEQYF.

The chain uses TRBV27 and TRBJ2-7, with D possibly matching TRBD2 (5 bases). There are 16 residues in the CDR3. The germline CDR1 and CDR2 sequences are MNHEY and SMNVEV (reference sequence). Trimming left V 2 bases short and J 4 bases short, with 18 bases between. The CDR3 nucleotides are TGTGCCAGCAGTTTAAGCAACCTAGCCGTCTCGTACGAGCAGTACTTC. Protein: CASSLSNLAVSYEQYF.

As DNA, the CDR3 is TGTGCCAGCTCACCACGGACAGTCCGAAGTGAAAAACTGTTTTTT. This sequence encodes CASSPRTVRSEKLFF. V gene TRBV18 combines with J gene TRBJ1-4, with D possibly TRBD1 on 6 matching bases. CDR1 is KGHSH and CDR2 is LQKENI in the germline V gene. Trimming took 1 base from V and 7 from J, leaving 13 bases between them. The CDR3 runs 15 residues.

This clone has a handful of counts. This rearrangement joins TRBV5-1 to TRBJ2-5; D is unresolved. With 4 bases removed from V and 2 bases from J, the gap between germline ends came to 15 bases. Germline loops: CDR1 SGHRS, CDR2 YFSETQ. This CDR3 region has 15 residues. The CDR3 loop is CASSPLRAGQETQYF. The CDR3 coding sequence is TGCGCCAGCAGCCCGCTAAGGGCCGGTCAAGAGACCCAGTACTTC.